Shown below are 10 T cell receptor beta chains from a single sample sequenced in a study of cytomegalovirus exposure and HLA in healthy donors. PCR involved 60 Vbeta and 13 Jbeta primers. Sequencing was performed with immunoSEQ multiplex PCR; in TCRdb, only in-frame clones are kept and a portion is missing. The sample includes approximately 130,000 clones, around 87% of them seen just once. Material: PBMCs. These receptors were obtained from a woman aged 30 to 39 in good health and CMV-seronegative.

This chain links TRBV9 with TRBJ2-1; 15 positions match TRBD2. Germline V gene data show CDR1 as SGDLS and CDR2 as YYNGEE. The J segment lost 7 bases and the V segment lost 3 bases, leaving 5 bases of the junction unmatched. The CDR3 runs 16 residues. Here the CDR3 DNA reads TGTGCCAGCAGCGGAAGGGGGACTAGCGGGGGGAATGAGCAGTTCTTC. Its protein product is CASSGRGTSGGNEQFF. The full variable domain, rest sourced from reference TRBV9 and TRBJ2-1, is DSGVTQTPKHLITATGQRVTLRCSPRSGDLSVYWYQQSLDQGLQFLIQYYNGEERAKGNILERFSAQQFPDLHSELNLSSLELGDSALYFCASSGRGTSGGNEQFFGPGTRLTVL.

In the case of this clone: The same CDR3 can be traced to other DNA sequences in this sample. The chain is built from TRBV28 and TRBJ1-5; 8 bases agree with TRBD1. The CDR3 length is 13 residues. CDR1 is MDHEN and CDR2 is SYDVKM in the germline V gene. The V segment lost 3 bases and the J segment 6 bases; nucleotides outside the gene matches: 1. The CDR3 bases are TGTGCCAGCAGTTTGACAGGGGTTCAGCCCCAGCATTTT. Translated: CASSLTGVQPQHF. The variable domain in full, completed from reference TRBV28 and TRBJ1-5, reads DVKVTQSSRYLVKRTGEKVFLECVQDMDHENMFWYRQDPGLGLRLIYFSYDVKMKEKGDIPEGYSVSREKKERFSLILESASTNQTSMYLCASSLTGVQPQHFGDGTRLSIL.

The chain is built from TRBV6-6 and TRBJ2-3; TRBD2 agrees at 10 bases. The length of the CDR3 is 16 residues. Germline V gene data show CDR1 as MNHNY and CDR2 as SVGAGI (reference sequence). The V segment lost 6 bases and the J segment 1 base; nucleotides outside the gene matches: 7. Here the CDR3 reads CASSPHSGGGTDTQYF. CDR3 DNA sequence: TGTGCCAGCAGCCCTCACAGCGGGGGGGGCACAGATACGCAGTATTTT.

This sequence joins TRBV19 and TRBJ1-1; D gene unclear. In germline, CDR1 is LNHDA, CDR2 SQIVND (reference sequence). This CDR3 contains 14 residues. The V end was cut by 3 bases, the J end by 5 bases, with 13 bases between. The CDR3 loop is CASSIWEVGTEAFF. CDR3 nucleotide sequence: TGTGCCAGTAGTATTTGGGAGGTTGGGACTGAAGCTTTCTTT.

The CDR3 DNA reads TGCGCCAGCAGCCGCGTAGCGGGGGCCAACACTGAAGCTTTCTTT. Its translation is CASSRVAGANTEAFF. The rearrangement uses TRBV5-1 and TRBJ1-1; the D gene is possibly TRBD1 (6 bases). The CDR3 totals 15 residues. Trimming took off 4 bases at V and 2 bases at J, with 15 bases between the two ends. In germline, CDR1 is SGHRS, CDR2 YFSETQ.

This clone appeared a few times. The chain joins TRBV7-3 to TRBJ1-1; the match to TRBD1 covers 9 bases. V lost 0 bases to trimming and J lost 5 bases; unmatched junction nucleotides: 1. The germline gives CDR1 SGHTA, CDR2 FQGTGA. The CDR3 is 14 amino acids. The CDR3 loop reads CASSLTGTGTEAFF. The CDR3 bases are TGTGCCAGCAGCTTAACAGGGACAGGGACTGAAGCTTTCTTT.

The chain has TRBV4-3 and TRBJ2-7; 7 bases agree with TRBD2. V shed 4 bases, J shed 0 bases, and the junction held 9 bases outside the gene matches. The CDR3 loop spans 16 amino acids. The V gene's germline CDR1 is LGHNA and CDR2 YSLEER. The CDR3 here is CASSLTLGGVSYEQYF. CDR3 sequence (DNA): TGCGCCAGCAGCCTTACGCTTGGGGGGGTCTCCTACGAGCAGTACTTC.

This chain uses TRBV2 with TRBJ2-2, with D tentatively TRBD2 (5 bases). In germline, CDR1 is SNHLY, CDR2 FYNNEI. V was trimmed by 4 bases and J by 7 bases, leaving 16 bases between them. The CDR3 is made up of 15 amino acids. Here the CDR3 reads CASSVRELLGGELFF. The CDR3 coding sequence is TGTGCCAGCAGTGTTCGGGAACTTTTGGGCGGGGAGCTGTTTTTT.

The chain's CDR3 is CASSHSREADTEAFF. The CDR3 nucleotides are TGCGCCAGCAGCCACTCTAGGGAAGCGGACACTGAAGCTTTCTTT. The chain joins TRBV4-1 to TRBJ1-1; D ambiguous. The CDR3 consists of 15 residues. V lost 3 bases and J 3 bases, leaving 14 bases between the germline ends. Per the germline V gene, CDR1 is MGHRA and CDR2 is YSYEKL.

This chain links TRBV28 with TRBJ2-7, with D perhaps TRBD2 (5 bases). Germline V gene lookup returns CDR1 MDHEN and CDR2 SYDVKM. V dropped 0 bases and J dropped 3 bases, with 9 bases sitting between them. CDR3 length: 14 residues. The CDR3 coding sequence is TGTGCCAGCAGTTTATGGTCGGGAAACTACGAGCAGTACTTC. Translating it yields CASSLWSGNYEQYF.